The T cell receptor beta chain described here comes from a study of T cell responses to AZD1222 COVID-19 vaccine. The study, taken as a whole, reports: Possibly, clonal diversity was underestimated; donors were largely white British and included more females. Increased Spike-specific TCR breadth and depth were observed after two AZD1222 doses. Regions left unmutated in variants are reportedly the target of nearly half of spike-specific TCRs. Spike as a whole was targeted by vaccine-associated CD4 TCRs, dominant at 160-218 and 743-854.

Germline assignment: CDR1 SGDLS and CDR2 YYNGEE. Trimming shortened V by 5 bases and J by 2 bases, and 10 bases separated the two germline ends. The CDR3 is 14 residues long. On this clone: The target antigen is unknown.

Clones were sequenced by immunoSEQ multiplex PCR, and TCRdb holds only the in-frame ones, with some missing. The sample consists of about 160,000 clones, about 90% of them appearing once. The chain is built from TRBV9 and TRBJ2-2, with D perhaps matching TRBD1 or TRBD2 (5 bases each). The material was peripheral blood, obtained on day 0 of MenACWY control vaccination. The origin of this receptor is an adult in good health. The CDR3 sequence: CASSERGNTGELFF. The DNA of the CDR3 is TGTGCCAGCAGTGAGAGGGGCAACACCGGGGAGCTGTTTTTT.